What follows describes a single T cell receptor beta chain. The data are from a study of technical replicates of blood from a few donors. This CDR3 spans 18 amino acids. CDR1 SGHAT and CDR2 FQDESV come from the germline V gene (reference sequence). Germline trimming cut 5 bases from V and 4 bases from J; bases unmatched to any gene: 15. Sequenced by immunoSEQ multiplex PCR; TCRdb stores in-frame clones only, minus some. The sample contains approximately 73,000 clones, 85% to 95% of which appear only once. Sequencing used T cells isolated from PBMCs. The chain joins TRBV11-1 to TRBJ2-3, with TRBD2 matching 10 bases. The receptor was isolated from a human donor in good health. CDR3 coding DNA: TGTGCCAGCAGCACCTATCAACTCGGGACTAGCGCCTCAGATACGCAGTATTTT. As protein: CASSTYQLGTSASDTQYF. The full variable domain, in which reference TRBV11-1 and TRBJ2-3 provide the parts outside the CDR3, is EAEVAQSPRYKITEKSQAVAFWCDPISGHATLYWYRQILGQGPELLVQFQDESVVDDSQLPKDRFSAERLKGVDSTLKIQPAELGDSAMYLCASSTYQLGTSASDTQYFGPGTRLTVL.